The rows below give T cell receptor beta chains drawn from one sample of a study of response to subunit inactivated influenza vaccine. Via MiXCR, TCRdb re-called the RT-PCR reads, giving one row per CDR3 protein. The repertoire holds 500,000 or so distinct CDR3 sequences, with 16% as singletons. The sample consisted of CD4+ T cells sorted from PBMCs, taken approximately 25 months after vaccination. All receptors derive from a man between 50 and 70 years old who received an inactivated influenza vaccine. Each CDR3 is given with its conserved first and last residue. The order of the fields is CDR3 DNA, CDR3 protein, V gene, clone size, D gene, J gene. The D gene is left open where the match is weak. Expanded clones get a size class; other rows say once, few or many, or leave the size out.

TGTGCCAGCAGCTTTGCACAGTCCTACAATGAGCAGTTCTTC,CASSFAQSYNEQFF,TRBV7-2,few,NA,TRBJ2-1
TGTGCCAGCAGGGGACGACAGGGTGGGTACAATGAGCAGTTCTTC,CASRGRQGGYNEQFF,TRBV5-6,few,TRBD1,TRBJ2-1
TGTGCCAGCAGCGTAAGGGGGCTCGGCTATGGCTACACCTTC,CASSVRGLGYGYTF,TRBV7-8,NA,TRBD1,TRBJ1-2
TGCGCCAGCAGCTTGGAGCAGGGGGCCCTTTATGGCTACACCTTC,CASSLEQGALYGYTF,TRBV5-1,NA,TRBD1,TRBJ1-2
TGTGCCAGCAGCCAAGAGGGGGGAAGGTGGGATGAAAAACTGTTTTTT,CASSQEGGRWDEKLFF,TRBV4-2,few,NA,TRBJ1-4
TGTGCCAGCAGCCGGAGCGGGGCGATAATATACAATGAGCAGTTCTTC,CASSRSGAIIYNEQFF,TRBV14,few,TRBD2,TRBJ2-1
TGTGCCAGCAGCCTTACTAGACCTGGGGCCAACGTCCTGACTTTC,CASSLTRPGANVLTF,TRBV6-2/TRBV6-3,NA,NA,TRBJ2-6
TGTGCCAGCAGCTCCTACACTGAAGCTTTCTTT,CASSSYTEAFF,TRBV7-9,many,NA,TRBJ1-1
TGCAGTGCTAGAGAGACACCTCGTACAGATACGCAGTATTTT,CSARETPRTDTQYF,TRBV20-1,few,NA,TRBJ2-3
TGTGCCAGCAGTTTGAACCAGGGGGGTGGCAATGAGCAGTTCTTC,CASSLNQGGGNEQFF,TRBV12-3/TRBV12-4,few,NA,TRBJ2-1
TGTGCCAGCAGTCAACAGGGAGGTGGAGAGACCCAGTACTTC,CASSQQGGGETQYF,TRBV27,NA,NA,TRBJ2-5
TGTGCCAGCAGCTTTGACAGGGGTGGAGGAGAGACCCAGTACTTC,CASSFDRGGGETQYF,TRBV7-9,NA,TRBD1,TRBJ2-5
TGTGCCACCAGCATGATAGGACAGGGCAAAGCTTTCTTT,CATSMIGQGKAFF,TRBV15,NA,TRBD1,TRBJ1-1
TGTGCCAGCAGTTTTGCGACCGCGATAAAAGGTAACGAGCAGTACTTC,CASSFATAIKGNEQYF,TRBV12-3/TRBV12-4,NA,NA,TRBJ2-7
TGCAGCGTCGCCCACGGGCTTGGTGAAAAACTGTTTTTT,CSVAHGLGEKLFF,TRBV29-1,few,NA,TRBJ1-4
TGTGCCATCAGTGCCTGGAACCGGACCGCTAATACCAAAGCCAAAAACATTCAGTACTTC,CAISAWNRTANTKAKNIQYF,TRBV10-3,NA,NA,TRBJ2-4
TGTGCCAGCAGTTACCCGCTGGAGGGGACAGGGCCAAACTTC,CASSYPLEGTGPNF,TRBV6-2/TRBV6-3,NA,TRBD1,TRBJ2-7
TGCGCCAGCAGCTTTTCTGACCCTTCTCGGGAGACCCAGTACTTC,CASSFSDPSRETQYF,TRBV5-1,few,NA,TRBJ2-5
TGCAGCGTCGACCGGGGCGCAGGATATGGCTACACCTTC,CSVDRGAGYGYTF,TRBV29-1,few,NA,TRBJ1-2
TGTGCCAGCAGTTTAGCGGGACAGGGGACCACTGAAGCTTTCTTT,CASSLAGQGTTEAFF,TRBV12-3/TRBV12-4,NA,TRBD1,TRBJ1-1
TGTGCCAGCAGTCCTACGCGGCTAGCCTACGAGCAGTACTTC,CASSPTRLAYEQYF,TRBV28,NA,NA,TRBJ2-7
TGTGCCAGCAAGGAACAGGGTTACAATGAGCAGTTCTTC,CASKEQGYNEQFF,TRBV2,NA,NA,TRBJ2-1
TGCAGCGTTGCCCGGGGGGCTGATTACGAGCAGTACTTC,CSVARGADYEQYF,TRBV29-1,few,NA,TRBJ2-7
TGTGCCAGCAGCTGGGGTGGGGCGCTGAGCAATCAGCCCCAGCATTTT,CASSWGGALSNQPQHF,TRBV5-6,few,NA,TRBJ1-5
TGTGCCAGCAGTGCCCGGGGGGACACCGGGGAGCTGTTTTTT,CASSARGDTGELFF,TRBV2,few,TRBD2,TRBJ2-2
TGTGCCAGCTCACCACTGACAGGGGGCTGGACTGAAGCTTTCTTT,CASSPLTGGWTEAFF,TRBV18,NA,TRBD1,TRBJ1-1
TGTGCCAGCAGCCAGGGAGGACAGGGTGTGAACATTCAGTACTTC,CASSQGGQGVNIQYF,TRBV4-2,many,TRBD1,TRBJ2-4
TGTGCCAGCAGCCAAGAGGGACTAGCGGGCCTCACAGATACGCAGTATTTT,CASSQEGLAGLTDTQYF,TRBV4-2,few,TRBD2,TRBJ2-3
TGTGCCAGCAGCAAAACGTTAGCTGGGAACACAGATACGCAGTATTTT,CASSKTLAGNTDTQYF,TRBV21-1,NA,NA,TRBJ2-3
TGCAGCGTGGCTTCGGGGCGGCAAGTTTCTAGCACAGATACGCAGTATTTT,CSVASGRQVSSTDTQYF,TRBV29-1,few,NA,TRBJ2-3
TGTGCTAGTGGATGCAAACAGGGACCGAACCTGGAGATACCATCGGAGACCCAGTACTTC,CASGCKQGPNLEIPSETQYF,TRBV12-5,few,NA,TRBJ2-5
TGCGCCAGCAGCCAAGATAGCAACTTGAACACCGGGGAGCTGTTTTTT,CASSQDSNLNTGELFF,TRBV4-3,few,NA,TRBJ2-2
TGCAGTGCTAAGCGGACAGCCTCCTACGAGCAGTACTTC,CSAKRTASYEQYF,TRBV20-1,NA,NA,TRBJ2-7
TGTGCCAGCAGCTCCTCCCGGGACAGCTATGGCTACACCTTC,CASSSSRDSYGYTF,TRBV7-9,NA,TRBD1,TRBJ1-2
TGTGCCAGCAGCTCAGAAGTCAACGAGAAGGCTTTCTTT,CASSSEVNEKAFF,TRBV5-6,NA,NA,TRBJ1-1
TGCAGTGCTAGTGGGAACCAAGAGACCCAGTACTTC,CSASGNQETQYF,TRBV20-1,NA,NA,TRBJ2-5
TGTGCCATCAGTGATCAGGGGGCTAGGCAGCCCCAGCATTTT,CAISDQGARQPQHF,TRBV10-3,NA,TRBD1,TRBJ1-5
TGTGCCAGCAGTTTAGGAGGACCAAATAGCAATCAGCCCCAGCATTTT,CASSLGGPNSNQPQHF,TRBV12-3/TRBV12-4,many,NA,TRBJ1-5
TGCAGTGCTAGCGCCGACAGGGGCTATGGCTACACCTTC,CSASADRGYGYTF,TRBV20-1,NA,TRBD1,TRBJ1-2
TGTGCCAGCAGTTTACTGGGAGTGGGCAATGAGCAGTTCTTC,CASSLLGVGNEQFF,TRBV6-2/TRBV6-3,NA,NA,TRBJ2-1
TGTGCCAGCAGTTTATGGTCTAGCGGGAACTACGAGCAGTACTTC,CASSLWSSGNYEQYF,TRBV28,few,TRBD2,TRBJ2-7
TGTGCCAGCAGCCGGTCCCGAGGTGGCTACACCTTC,CASSRSRGGYTF,TRBV14,few,NA,TRBJ1-2
TGTGCCAGCAGCTCGCAGGGTTGGGGTGAGCAGTTCTTC,CASSSQGWGEQFF,TRBV11-2,many,NA,TRBJ2-1
TGTGCCAGCAGTCGAGAGATTAGCAATCAGCCCCAGCATTTT,CASSREISNQPQHF,TRBV12-3/TRBV12-4,few,NA,TRBJ1-5
TGTGCCACTGATTTGCAGGGTGCCGGGGAGCTGTTTTTT,CATDLQGAGELFF,TRBV10-3,few,NA,TRBJ2-2
TGCAGCGTTGTACTCCTACAAGAGACCCAGTACTTC,CSVVLLQETQYF,TRBV29-1,few,NA,TRBJ2-5
TGTGCCAGCAGTATTTCCGGGACTAGCGGGAGAAACACCGGGGAGCTGTTTTTT,CASSISGTSGRNTGELFF,TRBV6-1,NA,TRBD2,TRBJ2-2
TGTGCCAGCTCACCCAGGGACCGGACGGCTACGTGGCAGTACTTC,CASSPRDRTATWQYF,TRBV18,many,NA,TRBJ2-7
TGCGCCAGCAGCTTACCGGGACAGACCTACGAGCAGTACTTC,CASSLPGQTYEQYF,TRBV5-1,few,TRBD1,TRBJ2-7
TGCAGCGCTAGTATTAGGGGGATTTCTGGCTACACCTTC,CSASIRGISGYTF,TRBV20-1,NA,NA,TRBJ1-2
TGTGCCAGCGCTCGGAGGGCAGCCTTATATGGCTACACCTTC,CASARRAALYGYTF,TRBV7-2,few,NA,TRBJ1-2